Each of the 21 T cell receptor beta chains below was sequenced from the same sample in a study of T cells in Graves' hyperthyroidism and ophthalmopathy. TCR beta CDR3 region amplification was performed from RNA transcripts. With the HTBI primer set, the TCR CDR3 went through a first round of RT-PCR. Each CDR3 protein is one row after TCRdb ran MiXCR on the multiplex PCR reads. The sample records about 520,000 distinct CDR3 sequences, about a fifth being singletons. Sequencing used blood. The receptors stem from a young man with Graves' hyperthyroidism.

This clonotype was seen many times. This chain uses TRBV12-3 or TRBV12-4 with TRBJ2-2; D is perhaps TRBD2 (6 bases). CDR3 length: 15 residues. The V and J ends lost 8 bases and 0 bases respectively, with 13 bases between them. CDR3 bases: TGTGCCAGCTTGGCGGGACGCGCGAACACCGGGGAGCTGTTTTTT. It codes for CASLAGRANTGELFF.

This clonotype was counted at least ten times. The rearrangement links TRBV12-3 or TRBV12-4 to TRBJ1-5, with D unclear. Trimming shortened V by 2 bases and J by 5 bases, and 10 bases separated the two germline ends. CDR3 size: 14 residues. The CDR3 DNA is TGTGCCAGCAGTTTAAGGCAGTATGATCAGCCCCAGCATTTT. Its translation: CASSLRQYDQPQHF.

There are many counts of this clonotype. This chain connects TRBV5-1 to TRBJ2-7; D gene uncertain. This CDR3 comprises 14 residues. The V gene's germline CDR1 is SGHRS and CDR2 YFSETQ. V was pared by 3 bases and J by 6 bases, with 16 bases between. The CDR3 DNA reads TGCGCCAGCAGCTACTCTACGGTAGAAATCGAGCAGTACTTC. As protein: CASSYSTVEIEQYF.

The V and J genes are TRBV5-1 and TRBJ1-2, with TRBD1 as a possible D gene (6 bases). There are 12 residues in the CDR3. The V and J ends lost 4 bases and 2 bases respectively, with 6 bases between them. Germline V gene sequence: CDR1 SGHRS, CDR2 YFSETQ. The chain's CDR3 is CASSGTNYGYTF. The CDR3, as DNA: TGCGCCAGCAGCGGGACAAACTATGGCTACACCTTC.

Only a few counts were recorded for this clonotype. V gene TRBV30 combines with J gene TRBJ1-2, with unresolved D. V lost 5 bases and J 7 bases, leaving 2 bases between the germline ends. Per the germline V gene, CDR1 is GTSNPN and CDR2 is SVGIG (reference sequence). The CDR3 extends over 8 amino acids. The DNA of the CDR3 is TGTGCCTGGGGTGGCTACACCTTC. This translates into CAWGGYTF.

This clonotype showed up many times. The V gene is TRBV28, the J gene TRBJ2-7; 12 bases are shared with TRBD1. The J segment lost 7 bases and the V segment lost 5 bases, leaving 9 bases of the junction unmatched. From germline, CDR1 is MDHEN and CDR2 SYDVKM. This CDR3 contains 15 residues. The CDR3 loop is CASSRTRDRGHEQYF. The CDR3 nucleotides are TGTGCCAGCAGTAGGACCCGGGACAGGGGGCATGAGCAGTACTTC.

At least ten counts were recorded for this clonotype. This chain joins TRBV9 and TRBJ1-1; weak D call: TRBD1 (6 bases). With 4 bases removed from V and 2 bases from J, the gap between germline ends came to 15 bases. Germline CDR1 is SGDLS and CDR2 is YYNGEE. The CDR3 is made up of 15 amino acids. CDR3 sequence: CASSPSTGPNTEAFF. CDR3 DNA: TGTGCCAGCAGCCCTTCGACAGGTCCTAACACTGAAGCTTTCTTT.

V is TRBV18 and J is TRBJ2-7; 12 positions agree with TRBD1. The CDR3 sequence is 15 residues long. The germline CDR1 and CDR2 sequences are KGHSH and LQKENI. After removal of 5 bases from V and 3 bases from J, the junction contained 5 bases not matched to a gene. As DNA, the CDR3 is TGTGCCAGCTCAGGGACAGGGGGCGCGGACTACGAGCAGTACTTC. This encodes CASSGTGGADYEQYF.

The chain carries TRBV6-6 and TRBJ2-3; D gene unclear. With 5 bases removed from V and 4 bases from J, the gap between germline ends came to 16 bases. This CDR3 comprises 15 residues. Germline assignment: CDR1 MNHNY and CDR2 SVGAGI (reference sequence). The CDR3 loop reads CASSEPSAGPDTQYF. The DNA of the CDR3 is TGTGCCAGCAGTGAACCCTCGGCAGGACCAGATACGCAGTATTTT.

This clonotype was seen many times. The chain uses TRBV20-1 and TRBJ2-5; TRBD1 aligns across 7 bases. Germline V gives CDR1 DFQATT, CDR2 SNEGSKA (reference sequence). The length of the CDR3 is 14 residues. The V segment lost 3 bases and the J segment 2 bases; nucleotides outside the gene matches: 6. The CDR3 DNA follows: TGCAGTGCTAGGGTGACAGGGAGACAAGAGACCCAGTACTTC. It codes for CSARVTGRQETQYF.

There are many counts of this clonotype. V is TRBV30 and J is TRBJ2-7; D is uncertain. CDR3 size: 10 residues. The V and J ends lost 2 bases and 8 bases respectively, with 7 bases between them. Germline lookup yields CDR1 GTSNPN and CDR2 SVGIG (reference sequence). CDR3 sequence: CAWSNIKQYF. Written as DNA, the CDR3 is TGTGCCTGGAGTAACATTAAGCAGTACTTC.

This rearrangement joins TRBV7-9 to TRBJ2-7, with D uncertain. V gave up 1 base and J gave up 7 bases, with 8 bases separating them. Germline V lookup: CDR1 SEHNR, CDR2 FQNEAQ (reference sequence). This CDR3 is built from 12 residues. In DNA, the CDR3 is TGTGCCAGCAGCTTAGATTGGGATGAGCAGTACTTC. Protein sequence: CASSLDWDEQYF.

The table lists this clonotype with a few counts. This chain joins TRBV10-2 and TRBJ1-6, with a weak D call TRBD1 (5 bases). Trimming took 5 bases from V and 0 from J, leaving 11 bases between them. The V gene's germline CDR1 is WSHSY and CDR2 SAAADI. This CDR3 spans 16 amino acids. The CDR3: CASSPGGVSYNSPLHF. For the CDR3, the DNA is TGCGCCAGCAGTCCCGGGGGGGTCTCCTATAATTCACCCCTCCACTTT.

V gene TRBV20-1 combines with J gene TRBJ2-7, with a possible D match to TRBD1 (6 bases). V lost 1 base, J lost 0 bases, and 10 bases lay in between. The CDR3 covers 14 residues. The germline CDR1 and CDR2 sequences are DFQATT and SNEGSKA (reference sequence). The CDR3, as DNA: TGCAGTGCTAGAGGACAGGCGCCCTCCTACGAGCAGTACTTC. Protein sequence: CSARGQAPSYEQYF.

The rearrangement links TRBV10-3 to TRBJ1-2; 7 bases agree with TRBD1. V lost 1 base, J lost 5 bases, and 7 bases stayed unmatched. The CDR3 has 15 amino acids. CDR1 is ENHRY and CDR2 is SYGVKD in the germline V gene. The CDR3 nucleotides are TGTGCCATCAGTGAGTTAGGGGGCGCATTATATGGCTACACCTTC. It yields the protein CAISELGGALYGYTF.

The chain joins TRBV10-3 to TRBJ1-5; D is perhaps TRBD1 (6 bases). Trimming took 4 bases from V and 8 from J, leaving 15 bases between them. The CDR3 is made up of 14 amino acids. CDR1 and CDR2 (germline): ENHRY, SYGVKD. CDR3 nucleotides: TGTGCCATCAGTGGGGGCGGGGGCGCGGAGCCCCAGCATTTT. This sequence encodes CAISGGGGAEPQHF.

At least ten counts were recorded for this clonotype. V and J are TRBV25-1 and TRBJ1-6; 7 bases are a match to TRBD1. The junction had 10 bases not matched to a gene; V was cut back by 5 bases and J by 9 bases. Germline loops: CDR1 MGHDK, CDR2 SYGVNS. This CDR3 is 15 amino acids long. The CDR3 coding sequence is TGTGCCAGCAGTCCCTGGACAGGCGAGAGTTCACCCCTCCACTTT. Translating it yields CASSPWTGESSPLHF.

This clonotype has at least ten counts. The chain employs TRBV2 and TRBJ1-2; 8 bases map to TRBD1. Germline-derived CDR1 and CDR2 are SNHLY and FYNNEI. The CDR3 has 15 amino acids. V shed 3 bases and J 2 bases; nucleotides not matched to a gene: 5. The CDR3, as DNA: TGTGCCAGCAGTGATCAGGGGGCGTTAAACTATGGCTACACCTTC. Translation gives CASSDQGALNYGYTF.

This clonotype was counted at least ten times. The chain recombines TRBV28 with TRBJ2-5, with D unresolved. Trimming shortened V by 10 bases and J by 4 bases, and 19 bases separated the two germline ends. The germline CDR1 and CDR2 sequences are MDHEN and SYDVKM. The CDR3 length is 14 residues. The CDR3: CATLPLMGRETQYF. Written as DNA, the CDR3 is TGTGCCACTCTGCCCCTGATGGGTAGAGAGACCCAGTACTTC.

The chain couples TRBV12-3 or TRBV12-4 to TRBJ1-2; D gene unclear. This CDR3 has 13 residues. V was pared by 4 bases and J by 8 bases, with 14 bases between. The CDR3 region is CASSYAEGQGYTF. CDR3 sequence (DNA): TGTGCCAGCAGTTACGCGGAGGGTCAAGGCTACACCTTC.

Many counts were recorded for this clonotype. Possible read error: a much larger clone is one base away. The gene calls are TRBV12-3 or TRBV12-4 and TRBJ1-1, with D perhaps matching TRBD1 (6 bases). The CDR3 runs 14 residues. V lost 11 bases to trimming and J lost 3 bases, with 19 bases between them. DNA for the CDR3: TGTGCCGGCACCCCTCAGGGGTCGGACACTGAAGCTTTCTTT. Amino acid sequence: CAGTPQGSDTEAFF.